This T cell receptor beta chain is drawn from a study of cytomegalovirus exposure and HLA in healthy donors. Study-level results: Per published reports, the classifier diagnosed cytomegalovirus status with high specificity and sensitivity. Within the data, a cluster of highly shared sequence variants was likely a sequencing artifact. A later analysis appeared to link common viral pathogens to several of the most significant clusters.

The germline V gene encodes CDR1 MGHDK and CDR2 SYGVNS. The V end was cut by 2 bases, the J end by 8 bases, with 13 bases between. This CDR3 has 15 amino acids. As for this clone: Its matching antigen is unknown.

Both 60 Vbeta primers and 13 Jbeta primers went into the PCR. Under the authors' procedure: Per a later analysis, the number of unique TCR beta chains was some 80 million, of which about 11 million were shared. Data came from immunoSEQ multiplex PCR; TCRdb stores just in-frame clones and leaves some out. Clone size and V and J calls were adopted from that table, with D and trimming inferred from the DNA. Here the sample spans some 120,000 clones, 75% to 90% being singletons. The TCR sequence derives from a woman in her thirties in good health and CMV-seropositive. Material: PBMCs. This chain joins TRBV25-1 and TRBJ1-6; no firm D call. The CDR3 DNA follows: TGTGCCAGCAGTGAACAATTCCGAGGGTATTCACCCCTCCACTTT. Protein sequence: CASSEQFRGYSPLHF.